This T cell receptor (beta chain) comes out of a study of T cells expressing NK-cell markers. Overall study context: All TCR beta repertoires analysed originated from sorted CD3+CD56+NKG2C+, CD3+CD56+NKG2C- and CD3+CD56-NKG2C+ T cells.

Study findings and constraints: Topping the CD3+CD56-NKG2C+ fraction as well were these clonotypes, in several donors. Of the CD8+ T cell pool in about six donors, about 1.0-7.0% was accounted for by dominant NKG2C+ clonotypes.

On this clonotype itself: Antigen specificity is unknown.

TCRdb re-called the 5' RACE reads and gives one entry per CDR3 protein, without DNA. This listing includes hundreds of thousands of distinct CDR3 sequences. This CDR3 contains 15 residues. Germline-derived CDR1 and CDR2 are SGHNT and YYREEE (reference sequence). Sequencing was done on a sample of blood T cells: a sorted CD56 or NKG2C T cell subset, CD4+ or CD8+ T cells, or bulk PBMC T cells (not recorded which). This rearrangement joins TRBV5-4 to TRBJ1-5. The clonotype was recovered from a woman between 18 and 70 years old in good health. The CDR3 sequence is CASSLDGLGNQPQHF.